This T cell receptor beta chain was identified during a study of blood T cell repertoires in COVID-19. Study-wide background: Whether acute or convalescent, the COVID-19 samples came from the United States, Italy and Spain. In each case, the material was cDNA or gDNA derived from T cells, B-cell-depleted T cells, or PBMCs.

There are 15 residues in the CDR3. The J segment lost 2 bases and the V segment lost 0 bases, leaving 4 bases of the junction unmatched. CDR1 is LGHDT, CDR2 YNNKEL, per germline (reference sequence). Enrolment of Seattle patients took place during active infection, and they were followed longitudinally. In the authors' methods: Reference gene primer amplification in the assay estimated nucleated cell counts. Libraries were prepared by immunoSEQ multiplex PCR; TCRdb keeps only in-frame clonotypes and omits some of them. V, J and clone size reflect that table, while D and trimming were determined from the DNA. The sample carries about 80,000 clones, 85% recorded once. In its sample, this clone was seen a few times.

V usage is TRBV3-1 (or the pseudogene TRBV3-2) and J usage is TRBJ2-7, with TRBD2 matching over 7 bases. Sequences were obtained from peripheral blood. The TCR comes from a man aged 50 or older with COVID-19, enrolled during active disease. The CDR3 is CASSQDPGGPYEQYF. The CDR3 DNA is TGTGCCAGCAGCCAAGATCCGGGGGGACCCTACGAGCAGTACTTC.